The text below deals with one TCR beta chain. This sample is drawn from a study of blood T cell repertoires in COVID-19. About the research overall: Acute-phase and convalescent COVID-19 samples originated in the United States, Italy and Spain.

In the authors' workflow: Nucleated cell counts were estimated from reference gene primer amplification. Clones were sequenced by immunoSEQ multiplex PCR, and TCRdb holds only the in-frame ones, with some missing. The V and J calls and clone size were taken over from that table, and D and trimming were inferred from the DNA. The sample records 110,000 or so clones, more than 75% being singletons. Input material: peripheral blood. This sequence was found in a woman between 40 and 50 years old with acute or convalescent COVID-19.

CDR3 nucleotides: TGTGCCACCAGTGATGCAGACAGGGGTGAGGGCTACACCTTC. Protein product: CATSDADRGEGYTF. The chain is built from TRBV24-1 and TRBJ1-2; 8 bases fit TRBD1. V lost 3 bases to trimming and J lost 8 bases; unmatched junction nucleotides: 7. CDR1 is KGHDR, CDR2 SFDVKD, per germline. CDR3 length equals 14 residues.